This T cell receptor beta chain was recorded in a study of OX40 agonist ivuxolimab in advanced cancers. Study-level information: Dose-escalation cases comprised hepatocellular carcinoma, melanoma, renal cell or head and neck cancer.

Data came from immunoSEQ multiplex PCR; TCRdb stores just in-frame clones and leaves some out. In the table there are some 16,000 clones, about 86% of which are singletons. Sequencing was performed on CD4+ or CD8+ T cells sorted from blood, taken in a trial of the OX40 agonist ivuxolimab. The source is an adult with an advanced solid tumor such as melanoma, head and neck, liver or kidney cancer.

CDR3 nucleotide sequence: TGTGCCACCTCTCCGGCCATGAACACTGAAGCTTTCTTT. It codes for CATSPAMNTEAFF. The chain joins TRBV10-3 to TRBJ1-1, with D unresolved. V was pared by 10 bases and J by 0 bases, with 12 bases between. Germline values: CDR1 ENHRY, CDR2 SYGVKD. CDR3 size: 13 residues.